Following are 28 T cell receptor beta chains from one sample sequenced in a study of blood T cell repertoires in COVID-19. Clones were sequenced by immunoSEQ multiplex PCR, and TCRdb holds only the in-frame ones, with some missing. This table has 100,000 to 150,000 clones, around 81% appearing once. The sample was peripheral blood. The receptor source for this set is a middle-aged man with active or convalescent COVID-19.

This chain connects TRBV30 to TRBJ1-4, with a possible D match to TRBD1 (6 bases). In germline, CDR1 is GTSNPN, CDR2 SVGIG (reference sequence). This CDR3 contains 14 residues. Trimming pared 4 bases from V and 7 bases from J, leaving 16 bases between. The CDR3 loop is CAWTLLGAREKLFF. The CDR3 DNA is TGTGCCTGGACCCTATTGGGGGCGCGTGAAAAACTGTTTTTT.

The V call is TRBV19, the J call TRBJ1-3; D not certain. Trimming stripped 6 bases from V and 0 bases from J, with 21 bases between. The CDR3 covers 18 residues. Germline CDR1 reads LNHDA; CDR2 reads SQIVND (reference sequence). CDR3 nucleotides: TGTGCCAGTAGGTACTGGGCGTTTTCTGGCAGCTCTGGAAACACCATATATTTT. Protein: CASRYWAFSGSSGNTIYF.

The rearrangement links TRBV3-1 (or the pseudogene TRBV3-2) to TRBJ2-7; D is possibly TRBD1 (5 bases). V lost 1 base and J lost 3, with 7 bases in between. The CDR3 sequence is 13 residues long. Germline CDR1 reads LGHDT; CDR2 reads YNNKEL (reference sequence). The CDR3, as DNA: TGTGCCAGCAGCCAAGGGCAGGGCTACGAGCAGTACTTC. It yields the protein CASSQGQGYEQYF.

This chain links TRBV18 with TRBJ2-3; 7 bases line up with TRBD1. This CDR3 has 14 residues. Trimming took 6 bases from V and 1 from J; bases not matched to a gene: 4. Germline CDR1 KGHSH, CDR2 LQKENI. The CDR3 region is CASSLGQGTDTQYF. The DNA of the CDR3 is TGTGCCAGCTCCCTAGGACAGGGCACAGATACGCAGTATTTT.

DNA of the CDR3: TGTGCCAGCAGTCCGGACAGGGGAAGTCGCGGTGGAGCTTTCTTT. Translating gives CASSPDRGSRGGAFF. The V and J genes are TRBV28 and TRBJ1-1; the match to TRBD1 covers 9 bases. Per the germline V gene, CDR1 is MDHEN and CDR2 is SYDVKM. The length of the CDR3 is 15 residues. Unmatched junction bases numbered 14, after V lost 5 bases and J lost 10 bases. The complete variable domain, with remaining parts taken from reference TRBV28 and TRBJ1-1, reads DVKVTQSSRYLVKRTGEKVFLECVQDMDHENMFWYRQDPGLGLRLIYFSYDVKMKEKGDIPEGYSVSREKKERFSLILESASTNQTSMYLCASSPDRGSRGGAFFGQGTRLTVV.

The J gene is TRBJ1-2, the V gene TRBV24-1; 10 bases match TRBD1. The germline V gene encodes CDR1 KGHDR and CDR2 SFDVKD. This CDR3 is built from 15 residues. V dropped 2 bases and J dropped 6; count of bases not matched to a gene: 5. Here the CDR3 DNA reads TGTGCCACCAGTGATTCCAGGACAGGGGGAAATGGCTACACCTTC. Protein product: CATSDSRTGGNGYTF.

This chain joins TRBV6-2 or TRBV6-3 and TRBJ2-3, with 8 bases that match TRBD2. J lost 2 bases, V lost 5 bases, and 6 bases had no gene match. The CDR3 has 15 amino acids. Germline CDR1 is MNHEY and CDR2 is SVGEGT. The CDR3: CASSRPGLVTDTQYF. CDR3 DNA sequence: TGTGCCAGCAGTCGACCGGGACTAGTCACAGATACGCAGTATTTT.

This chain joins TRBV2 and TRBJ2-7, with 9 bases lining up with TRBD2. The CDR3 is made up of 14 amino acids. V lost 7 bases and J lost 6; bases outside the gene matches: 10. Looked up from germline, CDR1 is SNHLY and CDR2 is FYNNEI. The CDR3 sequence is CASTGAGLASEQYF. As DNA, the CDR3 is TGTGCCAGCACCGGGGCGGGACTAGCAAGCGAGCAGTACTTC. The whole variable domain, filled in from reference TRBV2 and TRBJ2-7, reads EPEVTQTPSHQVTQMGQEVILRCVPISNHLYFYWYRQILGQKVEFLVSFYNNEISEKSEIFDDQFSVERPDGSNFTLKIRSTKLEDSAMYFCASTGAGLASEQYFGPGTRLTVT.

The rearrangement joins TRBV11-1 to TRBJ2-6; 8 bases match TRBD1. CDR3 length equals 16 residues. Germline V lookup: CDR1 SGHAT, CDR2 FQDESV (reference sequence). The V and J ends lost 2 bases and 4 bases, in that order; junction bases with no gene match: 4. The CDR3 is CASSLRTGSGANVLTF. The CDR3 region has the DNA TGTGCCAGCAGCTTAAGGACAGGGTCCGGGGCCAACGTCCTGACTTTC.

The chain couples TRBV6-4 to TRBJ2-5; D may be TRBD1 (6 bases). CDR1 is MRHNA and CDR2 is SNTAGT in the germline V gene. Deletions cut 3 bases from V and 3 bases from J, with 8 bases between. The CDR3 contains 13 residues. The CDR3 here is CASSENREETQYF. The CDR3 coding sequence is TGTGCCAGCAGTGAGAACAGGGAAGAGACCCAGTACTTC.

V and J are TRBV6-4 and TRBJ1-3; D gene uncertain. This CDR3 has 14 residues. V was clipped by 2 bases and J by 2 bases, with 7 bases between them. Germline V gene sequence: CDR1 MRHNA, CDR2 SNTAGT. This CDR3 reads CASSDTATGNTIYF. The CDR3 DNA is TGTGCCAGCAGTGACACAGCAACTGGAAACACCATATATTTT.

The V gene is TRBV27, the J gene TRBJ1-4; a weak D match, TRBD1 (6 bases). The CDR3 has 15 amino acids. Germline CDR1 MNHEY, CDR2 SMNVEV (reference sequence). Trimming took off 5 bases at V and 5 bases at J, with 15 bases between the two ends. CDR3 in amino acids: CASSPRQAANEKLFF. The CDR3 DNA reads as TGTGCCAGCAGTCCTAGACAGGCGGCAAATGAAAAACTGTTTTTT.

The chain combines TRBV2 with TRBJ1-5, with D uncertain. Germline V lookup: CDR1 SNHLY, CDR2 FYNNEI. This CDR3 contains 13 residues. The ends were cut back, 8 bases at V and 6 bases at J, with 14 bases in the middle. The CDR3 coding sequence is TGTGCCAGCTCGGGAGAGGCGGCTCAGCCCCAGCATTTT. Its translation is CASSGEAAQPQHF.

This CDR3 reads CASSDRTGRNTQYF. CDR3 coding DNA: TGTGCCAGCAGCGATCGGACAGGAAGAAATACGCAGTATTTT. J is TRBJ2-3 and V is TRBV3-1 (or the pseudogene TRBV3-2), with 7 bases identical to TRBD1. The CDR3 sequence is 14 residues long. V trimming: 5 bases; J trimming: 7 bases; junction bases outside the gene matches: 9. CDR1 is LGHDT and CDR2 is YNNKEL in the germline V gene (reference sequence).

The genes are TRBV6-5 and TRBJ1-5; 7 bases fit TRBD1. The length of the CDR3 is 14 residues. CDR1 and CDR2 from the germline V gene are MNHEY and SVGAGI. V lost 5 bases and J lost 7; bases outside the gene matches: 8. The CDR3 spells CASSRQGEGQPQHF. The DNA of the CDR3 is TGTGCCAGCAGTCGCCAGGGGGAAGGGCAGCCCCAGCATTTT.

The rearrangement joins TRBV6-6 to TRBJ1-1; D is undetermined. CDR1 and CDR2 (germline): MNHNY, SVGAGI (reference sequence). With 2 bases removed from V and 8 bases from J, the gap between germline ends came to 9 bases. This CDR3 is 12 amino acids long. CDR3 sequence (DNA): TGTGCCAGCAGTTACGAGGCATTCGAAGCTTTCTTT. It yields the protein CASSYEAFEAFF.

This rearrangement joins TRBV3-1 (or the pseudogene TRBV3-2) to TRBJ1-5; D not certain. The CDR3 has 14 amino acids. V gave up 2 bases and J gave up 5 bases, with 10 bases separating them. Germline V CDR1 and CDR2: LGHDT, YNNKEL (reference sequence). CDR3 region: CASSQSPAYQPQHF. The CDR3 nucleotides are TGTGCCAGCAGCCAATCGCCAGCGTATCAGCCCCAGCATTTT.

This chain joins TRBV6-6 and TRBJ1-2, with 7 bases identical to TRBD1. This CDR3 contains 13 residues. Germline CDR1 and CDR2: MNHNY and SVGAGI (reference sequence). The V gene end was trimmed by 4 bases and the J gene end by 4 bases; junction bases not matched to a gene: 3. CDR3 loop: CASSSRDSYGYTF. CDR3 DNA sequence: TGTGCCAGCAGTTCCCGGGACAGCTATGGCTACACCTTC.

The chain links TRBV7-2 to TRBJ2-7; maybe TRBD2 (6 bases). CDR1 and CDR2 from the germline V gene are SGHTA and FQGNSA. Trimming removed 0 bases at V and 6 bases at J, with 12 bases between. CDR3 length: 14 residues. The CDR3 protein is CASSLAVLGGEQYF. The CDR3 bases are TGTGCCAGCAGCTTAGCGGTCCTCGGGGGCGAGCAGTACTTC.

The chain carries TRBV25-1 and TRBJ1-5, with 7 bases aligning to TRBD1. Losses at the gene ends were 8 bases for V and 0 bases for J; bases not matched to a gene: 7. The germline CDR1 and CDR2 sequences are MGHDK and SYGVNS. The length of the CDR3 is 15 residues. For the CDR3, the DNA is TGTGCCAGCGCCCCCCAGGGGGTTAGCAATCAGCCCCAGCATTTT. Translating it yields CASAPQGVSNQPQHF.

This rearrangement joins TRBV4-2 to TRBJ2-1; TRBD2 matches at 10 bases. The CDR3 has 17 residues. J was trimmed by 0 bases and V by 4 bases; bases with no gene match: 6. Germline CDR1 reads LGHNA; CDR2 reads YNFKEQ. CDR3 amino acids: CASSLQRGGFSYNEQFF. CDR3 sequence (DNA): TGTGCCAGCAGCCTGCAGCGGGGGGGATTCTCCTACAATGAGCAGTTCTTC.

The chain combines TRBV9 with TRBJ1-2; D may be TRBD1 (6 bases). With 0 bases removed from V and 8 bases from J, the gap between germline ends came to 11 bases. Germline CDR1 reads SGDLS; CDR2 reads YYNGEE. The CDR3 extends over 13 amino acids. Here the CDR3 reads CASSVGGGGGYTF. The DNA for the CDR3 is TGTGCCAGCAGCGTAGGAGGGGGTGGAGGCTACACCTTC.

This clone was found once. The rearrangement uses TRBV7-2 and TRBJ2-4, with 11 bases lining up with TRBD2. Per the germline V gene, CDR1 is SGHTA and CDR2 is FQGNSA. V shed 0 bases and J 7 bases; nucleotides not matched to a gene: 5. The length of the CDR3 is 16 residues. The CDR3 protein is CASSLALGLAVNIQYF. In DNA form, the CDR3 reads TGTGCCAGCAGCTTAGCGCTGGGACTAGCGGTGAACATTCAGTACTTC.

CDR3 nucleotides: TGTGCCACCTACCAGGGAACGGCAGATACGCAGTATTTT. The encoded protein is CATYQGTADTQYF. The J gene is TRBJ2-3, the V gene TRBV6-5; D perhaps matches TRBD1 (5 bases). CDR3 length: 13 amino acids. In germline, CDR1 is MNHEY, CDR2 SVGAGI. The V and J ends lost 10 bases and 4 bases respectively, with 15 bases between them.

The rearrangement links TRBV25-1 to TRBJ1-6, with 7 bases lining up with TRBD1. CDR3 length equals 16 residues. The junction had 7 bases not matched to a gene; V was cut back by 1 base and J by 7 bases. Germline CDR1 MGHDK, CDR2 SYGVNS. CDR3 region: CASSESAGGYNSPLHF. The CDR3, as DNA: TGTGCCAGCAGTGAATCTGCAGGGGGTTACAATTCACCCCTCCACTTT.

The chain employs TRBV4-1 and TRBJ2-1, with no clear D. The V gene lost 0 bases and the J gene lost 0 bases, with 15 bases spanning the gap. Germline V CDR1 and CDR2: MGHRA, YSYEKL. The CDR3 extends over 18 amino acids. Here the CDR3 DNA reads TGCGCCAGCAGCCAAGAAACTGGGCAGCACAGCTCCTACAATGAGCAGTTCTTC. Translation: CASSQETGQHSSYNEQFF.

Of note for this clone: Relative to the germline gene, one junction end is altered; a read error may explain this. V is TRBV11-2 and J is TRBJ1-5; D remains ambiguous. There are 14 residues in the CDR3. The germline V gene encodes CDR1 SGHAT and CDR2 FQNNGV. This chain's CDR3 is CAPGAANSNQPQHF. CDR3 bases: TGCGCCCCTGGCGCGGCTAATAGCAATCAGCCCCAGCATTTT.

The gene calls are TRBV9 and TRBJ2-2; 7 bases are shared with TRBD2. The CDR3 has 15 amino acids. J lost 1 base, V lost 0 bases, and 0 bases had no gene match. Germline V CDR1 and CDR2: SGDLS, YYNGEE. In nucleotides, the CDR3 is TGTGCCAGCAGCGTAGCTAGCGGGAACACCGGGGAGCTGTTTTTT. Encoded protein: CASSVASGNTGELFF.